This TCR beta chain originates from a study of memory CD4+ T cells and cytomegalovirus serostatus. Study context: Of the healthy Belgian adults, under 10 were CMV seropositive and around 22 seronegative.

The CDR3 runs to 16 residues. The ends lost 1 base at V and 2 bases at J; junction bases unmatched: 6. Germline lookup yields CDR1 SGHAT and CDR2 FQNNGV. This clone was seen only once. Its specificity is unknown. Original processing methods: Out-of-frame sequences were removed, leaving about 2.2 million distinct TCRbeta sequences. The table came from immunoSEQ multiplex PCR; TCRdb's copy has only in-frame clones and leaves some out. The V and J calls and clone size are taken from that table; D and trimming were inferred from the DNA. The sample consists of around 88,000 clones, about four fifths of them appearing once. Findings and limits, study-wide: Each of 65 to 70 CMV-associated TCRbeta sequences occurred in one to five individuals.

Single viable CD3+CD4+CD8-CD45RO+ cells were sorted as the memory CD4+ T cells. The genes are TRBV11-2 and TRBJ2-3, with 7 bases lining up with TRBD2. Sequenced material: memory CD4+ T cells from blood. The clonotype comes from an adult in good health and CMV-seropositive. CDR3 sequence (DNA): TGTGCCAGCAGCTTAGCGAGCGGGAAACCCACAGATACGCAGTATTTT. Its protein is CASSLASGKPTDTQYF.